The clone carrying this T cell receptor beta chain was observed a handful of times. The data were taken from a study of early T cells in non-severe SARS-CoV-2 infection. At the level of the study: Bulk RNA taken from unsorted whole blood was sequenced, leaving chains unpaired.

V was pared by 2 bases and J by 1 base, with 9 bases between. CDR3 length: 14 amino acids. Germline V gives CDR1 KGHSH, CDR2 LQKENI. Unique molecular identifiers tagged individual cDNA molecules. Each CDR3 protein gets one entry after TCRdb re-called the 5' RACE reads with MiXCR. Counted here are about 89,000 distinct CDR3 sequences, approximately 15% occurring once; the ten biggest clones make up 5.1%. The material was whole blood, obtained at baseline. The chain has TRBV18 and TRBJ2-7, with unresolved D. This TCR was sampled from an adult who was a healthcare worker with PCR-confirmed SARS-CoV-2 infection or an uninfected control (not recorded which). CDR3 coding DNA: TGTGCCAGCTCACCAGAAGCCAGATCCTACGAGCAGTACTTC. Amino acid sequence: CASSPEARSYEQYF.